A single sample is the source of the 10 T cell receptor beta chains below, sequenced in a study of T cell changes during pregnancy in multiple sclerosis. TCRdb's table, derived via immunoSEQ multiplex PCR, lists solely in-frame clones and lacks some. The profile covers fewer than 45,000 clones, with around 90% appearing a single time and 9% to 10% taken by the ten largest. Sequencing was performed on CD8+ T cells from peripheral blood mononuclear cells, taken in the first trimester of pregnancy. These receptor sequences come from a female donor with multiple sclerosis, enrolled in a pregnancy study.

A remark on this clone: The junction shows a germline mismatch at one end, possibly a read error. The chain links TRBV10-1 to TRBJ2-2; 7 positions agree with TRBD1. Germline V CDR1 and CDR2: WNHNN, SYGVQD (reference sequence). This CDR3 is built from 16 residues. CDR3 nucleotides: TGCGCCAGCAGTGAGCCCGGGACAGTGGAACACCGGGGAGCTGTTTTT. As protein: CASSEPGTVEHRGAVF.

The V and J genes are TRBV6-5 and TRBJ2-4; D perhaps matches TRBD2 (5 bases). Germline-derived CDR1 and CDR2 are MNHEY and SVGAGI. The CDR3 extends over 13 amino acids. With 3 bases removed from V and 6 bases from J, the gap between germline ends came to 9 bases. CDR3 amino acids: CASSYAEGNIQYF. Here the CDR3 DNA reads TGTGCCAGCAGTTATGCCGAGGGAAACATTCAGTACTTC.

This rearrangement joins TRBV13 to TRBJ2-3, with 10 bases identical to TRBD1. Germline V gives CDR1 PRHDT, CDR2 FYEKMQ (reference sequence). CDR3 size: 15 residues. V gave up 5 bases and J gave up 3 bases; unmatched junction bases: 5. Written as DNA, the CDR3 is TGTGCCAGCAGCCCATGGACAGGGGGTACAGATACGCAGTATTTT. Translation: CASSPWTGGTDTQYF.

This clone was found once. The CDR3 nucleotides are TGTGCCATCCACGGATCGGGCACTGAAGCTTTCTTT. The encoded protein is CAIHGSGTEAFF. This chain connects TRBV19 to TRBJ1-1; no clear D. Germline V gene sequence: CDR1 LNHDA, CDR2 SQIVND (reference sequence). The CDR3 extends over 12 amino acids. Trimming stripped 10 bases from V and 4 bases from J, with 13 bases between.

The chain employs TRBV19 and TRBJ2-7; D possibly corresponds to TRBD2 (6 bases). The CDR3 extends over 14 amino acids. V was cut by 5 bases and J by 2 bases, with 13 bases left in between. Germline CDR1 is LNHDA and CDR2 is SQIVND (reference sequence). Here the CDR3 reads CASSHGGRPYEQYF. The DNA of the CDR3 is TGTGCCAGTAGTCACGGGGGTCGACCCTACGAGCAGTACTTC.

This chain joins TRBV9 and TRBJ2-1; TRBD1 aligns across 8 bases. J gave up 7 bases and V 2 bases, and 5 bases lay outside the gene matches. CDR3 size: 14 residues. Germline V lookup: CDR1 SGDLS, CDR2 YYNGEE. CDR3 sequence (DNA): TGTGCCAGCAGCGTTTCCAGGGGGCGAAATGAGCAGTTCTTC. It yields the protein CASSVSRGRNEQFF.

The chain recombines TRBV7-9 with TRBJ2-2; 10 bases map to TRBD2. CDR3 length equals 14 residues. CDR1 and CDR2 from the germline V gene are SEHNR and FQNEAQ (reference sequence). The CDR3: CAGTSETLPGELFF. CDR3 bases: TGTGCGGGGACTAGCGAGACATTACCCGGGGAGCTGTTTTTT.

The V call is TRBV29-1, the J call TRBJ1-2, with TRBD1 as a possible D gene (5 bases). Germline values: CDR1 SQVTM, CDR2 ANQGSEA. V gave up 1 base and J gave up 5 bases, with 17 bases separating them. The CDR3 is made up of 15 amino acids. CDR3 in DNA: TGCAGCGTTGAAGTTGCGGGCAGGGAGGGATATGGCTACACCTTC. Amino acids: CSVEVAGREGYGYTF.

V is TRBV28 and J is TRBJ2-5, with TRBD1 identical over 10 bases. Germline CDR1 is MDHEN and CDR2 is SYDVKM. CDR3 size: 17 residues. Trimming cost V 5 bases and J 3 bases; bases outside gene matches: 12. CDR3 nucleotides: TGTGCCAGCAGTCCTAGAATGGGACAGGGGATGGAAGAGACCCAGTACTTC. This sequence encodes CASSPRMGQGMEETQYF.

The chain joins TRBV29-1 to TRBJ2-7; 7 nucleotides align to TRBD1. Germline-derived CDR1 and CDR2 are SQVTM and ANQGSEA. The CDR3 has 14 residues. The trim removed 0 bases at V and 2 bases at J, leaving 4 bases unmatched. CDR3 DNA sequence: TGCAGCGTTGAAGAGGCCGACAGGGCCTACGAGCAGTACTTC. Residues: CSVEEADRAYEQYF.